A selection of T cell receptor beta chains follows, all from one sample in a study of cytomegalovirus exposure and HLA in healthy donors. Using immunoSEQ multiplex PCR, the repertoire was profiled, and TCRdb retains in-frame clones only, with some absent. The sample lists about 160,000 clones; approximately 80% were seen once. The sample was PBMCs. These TCRs come from a man aged 18 to 29 in good health and CMV-seropositive. CDR3s include the opening cysteine and the closing phenylalanine or tryptophan. The D gene is left open where the match is weak. A row's size may be missing; if present it is once, few, many or a size class.

d_gene	abundance	v_gene	j_gene	len	CDR3nt	CDR3aa
TRBD1	.	TRBV27	TRBJ2-7	13	TGTGCCAGCAGTTTACAGGGGGCGAACGAGCAGTACTTC	CASSLQGANEQYF
.	.	TRBV11-2	TRBJ2-1	13	TGTGCCAGCAGCTTCACAAATCCCAATGAGCAGTTCTTC	CASSFTNPNEQFF
TRBD1	.	TRBV5-4	TRBJ2-2	13	TGTGCCAGCAGCTACGACAGGGTCGGGGAGCTGTTTTTT	CASSYDRVGELFF
.	.	TRBV4-1	TRBJ2-2	16	TGCGCCAGCAGCCAAGATTGGCTAGCCTTACTAGGGGAGCTGTTTTTT	CASSQDWLALLGELFF
TRBD2	.	TRBV4-3	TRBJ2-1	15	TGCGCCAGCAGCCAATCAGTAGCGGGGCACAATGAGCAGTTCTTC	CASSQSVAGHNEQFF
TRBD1	.	TRBV5-4	TRBJ2-3	19	TGTGCCAGCAGCCGCGTCCCGGGACAGGGTAACCCTCCGGGAGATACGCAGTATTTT	CASSRVPGQGNPPGDTQYF
TRBD2	few	TRBV5-1	TRBJ2-1	14	TGCGCCAGCAGCTTGGGCCTAGCGGGAGATGAGCAGTTCTTC	CASSLGLAGDEQFF
TRBD2	once	TRBV11-2	TRBJ2-3	16	TGTGCCAGCAACTTACCCCCCAGCGGGAGGGGTGATACGCAGTATTTT	CASNLPPSGRGDTQYF
.	.	TRBV19	TRBJ1-5	15	TGTGCCAGTAGTATGACGGGGGGTGGGAATCAGCCCCAGCATTTT	CASSMTGGGNQPQHF
TRBD2	.	TRBV7-9	TRBJ2-5	18	TGTGCCAGCAGCTTAGGGCGGACTAGCGGGACCGAGTTGGAGACCCAGTACTTC	CASSLGRTSGTELETQYF
.	.	TRBV6-6	TRBJ1-5	14	TGTGCCAGCACGTCCGGGGGTGGAAATCAGCCCCAGCATTTT	CASTSGGGNQPQHF
.	.	TRBV5-5	TRBJ2-2	16	TGTGCCAGCAGCTTGGAACAGGGTTCGAACACCGGGGAGCTGTTTTTT	CASSLEQGSNTGELFF
TRBD1	.	TRBV7-2	TRBJ2-3	16	TGTGCCAGCAGCTCTCAACAGGGGGTGTCCACAGATACGCAGTATTTT	CASSSQQGVSTDTQYF
.	.	TRBV14	TRBJ1-4	16	TGTGCCAGCAGCCAAGATGTCACAGCAACTAATGAAAAACTGTTTTTT	CASSQDVTATNEKLFF
.	.	TRBV15	TRBJ2-2	16	TGTGCCACCACCCCGCGGGTGAAGCAATACACCGGGGAGCTGTTTTTT	CATTPRVKQYTGELFF
TRBD2	.	TRBV27	TRBJ2-7	18	TGTGCCAGCAGTTTAGCTGCCAACGCGGGACTAGGTATCTACGAGCAGTACTTC	CASSLAANAGLGIYEQYF
.	.	TRBV19	TRBJ2-7	14	TGTGCCACCGGCCCGGGTCCGAGCTCCTACGAGCAGTACTTC	CATGPGPSSYEQYF
TRBD2	few	TRBV29-1	TRBJ2-7	19	TGCAGCGTTGTGGGGGGGAGGAAGCGGGAGAGAGGCGGCTACTACGAGCAGTACTTC	CSVVGGRKRERGGYYEQYF
TRBD1	.	TRBV6-6	TRBJ1-1	13	TGTGCCACGCGTCCGGACAGGGGCACTGAAGCTTTCTTT	CATRPDRGTEAFF
TRBD1	once	TRBV5-6	TRBJ1-1	14	TGTGCCAGCAGAAAACGACAGGGGGCATCTGAAGCTTTCTTT	CASRKRQGASEAFF
.	.	TRBV18	TRBJ1-5	15	TGTGCCAGCTCACCGGGAGGAGACAGCAATCAGCCCCAGCATTTT	CASSPGGDSNQPQHF
TRBD2	.	TRBV4-1	TRBJ2-5	15	TGCGCCAGCAGCCAAGACCCCGGACTAGGGGAGACCCAGTACTTC	CASSQDPGLGETQYF
TRBD1	.	TRBV6-5	TRBJ2-2	16	TGTGCCAGCAGTTTTACGGGACAGGGCGTCACCGGGGAGCTGTTTTTT	CASSFTGQGVTGELFF
.	.	TRBV7-9	TRBJ2-5	16	TGTGCCAGCAGTCACTCCGTTGACAGCATGCAAGAGACCCAGTACTTC	CASSHSVDSMQETQYF
.	.	TRBV5-1	TRBJ2-1	13	TGCGCCAGCAGCAAGGGACAATACAATGAGCAGTTCTTC	CASSKGQYNEQFF
.	.	TRBV19	TRBJ1-4	15	TGTGCCAGTACCCCCAGAGGGGGGGGCGATGAAAAACTGTTTTTT	CASTPRGGGDEKLFF
.	.	TRBV5-6	TRBJ2-7	13	TGTGCCAGCGTACCCCAGGGAGGCCACGAGCAGTACTTC	CASVPQGGHEQYF
.	.	TRBV11-3	TRBJ2-1	14	TGTGCCAGCAGCTTAGCGGCGTACAGGGATGAGCAGTTCTTC	CASSLAAYRDEQFF
.	.	TRBV9	TRBJ2-2	17	TGTGCCAGCAGCGTAGCCCCCCGGGCCGGTCGGGACGGGGAGCTGTTTTTT	CASSVAPRAGRDGELFF
.	.	TRBV7-9	TRBJ2-1	13	TGTGCCAGCAGCTTTGCGACAAAGAATGAGCAGTTCTTC	CASSFATKNEQFF
.	.	TRBV6-6	TRBJ1-1	14	TGTGCCAGCGGGAGGACATCCCGAAGCACTGAAGCTTTCTTT	CASGRTSRSTEAFF
.	.	TRBV5-6	TRBJ2-7	13	TGTGCCAGCAGCACCCCGCAGGGGATCGAGCAGTACTTC	CASSTPQGIEQYF
.	.	TRBV2	TRBJ1-5	13	TGTGCCAGCAGTATACAGGGAAATCAGCCCCAGCATTTT	CASSIQGNQPQHF
.	.	TRBV1	TRBJ2-5	15	TGCACCAAGACTAGCGGGCCGGGGCGCGGGGAGACCCAGTACTTC	CTKTSGPGRGETQYF
.	few	TRBV6-1	TRBJ2-7	16	TGTGCCAGCAGTGAGATGGACAGAAGAATTTCCTACGAGCAGTACTTC	CASSEMDRRISYEQYF
TRBD2	.	TRBV10-2	TRBJ2-2	17	TGCGCCAGCAGTGAGTCGAGTAGCGGGGCAGATACCGGGGAGCTGTTTTTT	CASSESSSGADTGELFF
TRBD1	.	TRBV2	TRBJ1-3	15	TGTGCCAGCAGTGGACAGGGGATCTCTGGAAACACCATATATTTT	CASSGQGISGNTIYF
.	.	TRBV9	TRBJ1-3	16	TGTGCCAGCAGCGTATCGACAGCCGACTCTGGAAACACCATATATTTT	CASSVSTADSGNTIYF
.	.	TRBV7-2	TRBJ2-2	16	TGTGCCAGCAGCTTTACCGGGACAACGAACACCGGGGAGCTGTTTTTC	CASSFTGTTNTGELFF
TRBD1	.	TRBV11-1	TRBJ2-3	14	TGTGCCAGCAGCTTCGACAGGGGGCGAGATACGCAGTATTTT	CASSFDRGRDTQYF
.	.	TRBV7-6	TRBJ1-1	14	TGTGCCAGCAGCCCTGCAGCGGGTCCCACTGAAGCTTTCTTT	CASSPAAGPTEAFF